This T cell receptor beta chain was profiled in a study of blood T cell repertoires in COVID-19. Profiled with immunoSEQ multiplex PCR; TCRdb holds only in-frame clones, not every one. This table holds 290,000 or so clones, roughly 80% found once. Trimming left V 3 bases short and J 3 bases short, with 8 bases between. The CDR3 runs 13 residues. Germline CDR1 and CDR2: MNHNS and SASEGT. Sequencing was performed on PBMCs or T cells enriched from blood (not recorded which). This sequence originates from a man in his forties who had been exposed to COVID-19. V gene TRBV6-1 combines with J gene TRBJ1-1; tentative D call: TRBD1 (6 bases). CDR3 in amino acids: CASSDPGDTEAFF. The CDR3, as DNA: TGTGCCAGCAGTGACCCAGGGGACACTGAAGCTTTCTTT.